The T cell receptor beta chain under discussion was sequenced for a study of cytomegalovirus exposure and HLA in healthy donors. Study information: In an early release, HLA-typed donors contributed 77 million or so unique TCR sequences. General observations from the study: Evidence from a later analysis indicated that most CMV-associated TCR beta chains looked HLA-restricted.

PCR was performed using 60 Vbeta and 13 Jbeta primers. Assay: immunoSEQ multiplex PCR; the TCRdb copy retains only in-frame clones and omits some. The table lists roughly 180,000 clones, less than 80% of them singletons. To note about this clone: The antigen remains undetermined.

The clonotype comes from a man younger than 30 in good health and CMV-seronegative. The sequencing input was PBMCs.

CDR3 protein: CASSSKAGYTDTQYF. The DNA of the CDR3 is TGTGCCAGCAGCTCGAAAGCGGGGTACACAGATACGCAGTATTTT. V and J are TRBV7-3 and TRBJ2-3, with TRBD2 matching over 7 bases. The CDR3 has 15 amino acids. Germline CDR1 reads SGHTA; CDR2 reads FQGTGA. V shed 4 bases, J shed 2 bases, and the junction held 6 bases outside the gene matches.